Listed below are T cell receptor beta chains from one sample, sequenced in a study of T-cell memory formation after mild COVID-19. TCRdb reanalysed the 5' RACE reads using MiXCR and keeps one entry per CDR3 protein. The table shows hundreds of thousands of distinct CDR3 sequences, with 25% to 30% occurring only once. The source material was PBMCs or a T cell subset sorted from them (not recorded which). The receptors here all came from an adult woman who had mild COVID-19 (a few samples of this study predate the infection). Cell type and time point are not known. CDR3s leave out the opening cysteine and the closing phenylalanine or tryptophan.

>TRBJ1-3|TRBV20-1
RVQGVSGNTIY
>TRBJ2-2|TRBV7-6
ASSSVPTGTGGRYTGELF
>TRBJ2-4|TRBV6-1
ASRTSPSGADIQY
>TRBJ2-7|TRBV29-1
SVEQDNTYEQY
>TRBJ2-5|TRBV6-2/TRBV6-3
ASRPGTGGDKTQY
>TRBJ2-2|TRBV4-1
ASSQDPWGTGELF
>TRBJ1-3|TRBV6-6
ASSEGSTVSGNTIY
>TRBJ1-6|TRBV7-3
ASSPRGGNSPLH
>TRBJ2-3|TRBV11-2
ASSSTGTGTAGY
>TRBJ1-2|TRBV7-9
ASSTQITYGYT
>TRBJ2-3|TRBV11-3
ASSRQTTGGSTDTQY
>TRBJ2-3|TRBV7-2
ASSLYRGLSTDTQY
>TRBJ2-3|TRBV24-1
ATSDSLPRTRRY
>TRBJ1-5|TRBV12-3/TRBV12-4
ASSLGSDSNQPQH
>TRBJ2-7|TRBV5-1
ASSGTQGREQY
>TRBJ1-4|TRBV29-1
SVEDSGENEKLF
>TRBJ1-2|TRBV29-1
SVELRDRVFSGYT
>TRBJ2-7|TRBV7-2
ASSRTSGGHYEQY
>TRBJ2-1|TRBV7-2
ASSPRLGTQF
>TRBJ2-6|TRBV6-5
ASTSGSGANVLT
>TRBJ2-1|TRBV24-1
ATAGTGNNEQF
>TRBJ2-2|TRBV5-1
ASFRDLQTGELF
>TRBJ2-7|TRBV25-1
ASSRGDKRAYEQY
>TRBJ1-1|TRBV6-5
ASSYSPTGRKVNTEAF
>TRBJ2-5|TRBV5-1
ASRAHLRTSPQETQY
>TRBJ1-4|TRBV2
ASRIPGREGEKLF
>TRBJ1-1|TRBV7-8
ASSRGSEAF
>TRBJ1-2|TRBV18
AGSPPGQIGGYT
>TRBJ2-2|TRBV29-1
SVFQSFNTGELF
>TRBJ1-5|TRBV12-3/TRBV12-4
ASSLAQRPNRHHSNQPQH
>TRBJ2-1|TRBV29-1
SVERSSYNEQF
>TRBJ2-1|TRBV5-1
ASSLRRGLTSGSGSYNEQF
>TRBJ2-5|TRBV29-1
SVGAGAQETQY
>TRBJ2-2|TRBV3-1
ASSARGMNTGELF
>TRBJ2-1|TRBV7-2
ASSTTGGLGNEQF
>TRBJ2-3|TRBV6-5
ASSYSTGGSGDTQY
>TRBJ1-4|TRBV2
ASSKDGATNEKLF
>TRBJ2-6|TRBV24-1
ATSDPGHSGANVLT
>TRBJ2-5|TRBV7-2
ASSLVSRGAVGQDRN
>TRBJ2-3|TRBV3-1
ASSQTWGSEGY
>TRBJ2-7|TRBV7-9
ASSDRDTPYEQY
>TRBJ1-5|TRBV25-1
ASSEGGLAQH
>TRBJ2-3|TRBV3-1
ASSQGGTSGGGSTDTQY
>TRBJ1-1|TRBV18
ASSPPSRQSNTEAF
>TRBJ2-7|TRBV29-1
SVEAGVYEQY
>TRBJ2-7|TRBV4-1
ASAYDRGRDYEQY